This is a list of T cell receptor beta chains from one sample in a study of CD8+CD57+ T cells in acquired aplastic anemia. TCRdb itself ran the reads through MiXCR, one entry per CDR3 protein. In the table there are roughly 200,000 distinct CDR3 sequences, more than 60% of which are singletons. The specimen sequenced was sorted CD4+, CD8+, or CD8+CD57+ T cells (not recorded which) from PBMCs. Source of these receptors: a human donor with aplastic anemia. CDR3s include the opening cysteine and the closing phenylalanine or tryptophan. D genes are given only for firm matches. Clone size is given for some rows only: seen once, a few or many times, or a class if the clone is expanded.

D: TRBD1
V: TRBV5-1
size: .
J: TRBJ1-2
DNA: TGCGCCAGCAGCAATACAGGGACAGCTAACTATGGCTACACCTTC
CDR3: CASSNTGTANYGYTF

D: .
V: TRBV10-3
size: .
J: TRBJ2-7
DNA: TGTGCCATCAGTGAGTCGCGGACCCCTAAGGACGAGCAGTACTTC
CDR3: CAISESRTPKDEQYF

D: .
V: TRBV19
size: .
J: TRBJ1-5
DNA: TGTGCCAGTAGTATTCGGAGTGGGAGTAGCAATCAGCCCCAGCATTTT
CDR3: CASSIRSGSSNQPQHF

D: .
V: TRBV3-1
size: .
J: TRBJ1-1
DNA: TGTGCCAGCAGTTGGGATGGGGGGAACACTGAAGCTTTCTTT
CDR3: CASSWDGGNTEAFF

D: TRBD2
V: TRBV4-1
size: many
J: TRBJ2-1
DNA: TGCGCCAGCAGCCAAGATCGTAGCGGGGGGGCATCGAATGAGCAGTTCTTC
CDR3: CASSQDRSGGASNEQFF

D: TRBD1
V: TRBV7-9
size: many
J: TRBJ1-2
DNA: TGTGCCAGCAGCTACCAGGGACAGGCCATGTATGGCTACACCTTC
CDR3: CASSYQGQAMYGYTF

D: .
V: TRBV7-9
size: few
J: TRBJ2-5
DNA: TGTGCCAGCAGCTTATCCCCCGGGGGGCAGACCCAGTACTTC
CDR3: CASSLSPGGQTQYF

D: TRBD1
V: TRBV5-4
size: .
J: TRBJ2-1
DNA: TGTGCCAGCAGCTTTGACAGGGCCATGGGGGTCCATGAGCAGTTCTTC
CDR3: CASSFDRAMGVHEQFF

D: .
V: TRBV24-1
size: .
J: TRBJ1-5
DNA: TGTGCCACTCAGGCCTCGTGGAATCAGCCCCAGCATTTT
CDR3: CATQASWNQPQHF

D: TRBD1
V: TRBV29-1
size: .
J: TRBJ2-7
DNA: TGCAGCGTTGCATGGGACAGCTACGAGCAGTACTTC
CDR3: CSVAWDSYEQYF

D: TRBD1
V: TRBV7-4
size: .
J: TRBJ1-2
DNA: TGTGCCAGCAGCCCACAGGGGGCTCTCTATGGCTACACCTTC
CDR3: CASSPQGALYGYTF

D: .
V: TRBV7-9
size: few
J: TRBJ1-6
DNA: TGTGCCAGCAGTCCGGTCCTACCAAATTCACCCCTCCACTTT
CDR3: CASSPVLPNSPLHF

D: .
V: TRBV24-1
size: .
J: TRBJ2-1
DNA: TGTGCCACCAGTGATCCGGGGGCCTCCTACAATGAGCAGTTCTTC
CDR3: CATSDPGASYNEQFF

D: .
V: TRBV7-2
size: .
J: TRBJ2-5
DNA: TGTGCCAGCAGCCCAACCTATGAGCCTCAAGAGACCCAGTACTTC
CDR3: CASSPTYEPQETQYF

D: .
V: TRBV5-4
size: .
J: TRBJ1-2
DNA: TGTGCCAGCAGCTTGGTCCGTTCAGGGGAGGACGGCTACACCTTC
CDR3: CASSLVRSGEDGYTF

D: TRBD2
V: TRBV29-1
size: .
J: TRBJ2-3
DNA: TGCAGCGTGGAAGCTAGCGGGAGAGGGGGAGGCACAGATACGCAGTATTTT
CDR3: CSVEASGRGGGTDTQYF

D: .
V: TRBV7-2
size: .
J: TRBJ2-5
DNA: TGTGCCAGCACCCCAGCTAGGCAAGAGACCCAGTACTTC
CDR3: CASTPARQETQYF

D: .
V: TRBV19
size: many
J: TRBJ1-1
DNA: TGTGCCAGTAGTATAGGACCCCGCCAGGGGCAGGGGACTGAAGCTTTCTTT
CDR3: CASSIGPRQGQGTEAFF

D: .
V: TRBV24-1
size: .
J: TRBJ2-4
DNA: TGTGCCACCAGTGATCAGGGGAACATTCAGTACTTC
CDR3: CATSDQGNIQYF

D: TRBD2
V: TRBV3-1
size: few
J: TRBJ2-2
DNA: TGTGCCAGCAGACAGCAGACTAGCCTGGCCGGGGAGCTGTTTTTT
CDR3: CASRQQTSLAGELFF

D: .
V: TRBV7-9
size: few
J: TRBJ2-7
DNA: TGTGCCAGCAGCTCCTGGCTTAGCCCCTACGAGCAGTACTTC
CDR3: CASSSWLSPYEQYF

D: .
V: TRBV20-1
size: .
J: TRBJ2-3
DNA: TGCAGTGCTAGAGGGAGCGGGAGCACAGATACGCAGTATTTT
CDR3: CSARGSGSTDTQYF

D: .
V: TRBV9
size: many
J: TRBJ2-2
DNA: TGTGCCAGCAGCGTCCGAAGCCCGAACACCGGGGAGCTGTTTTTT
CDR3: CASSVRSPNTGELFF

D: .
V: TRBV5-1
size: once
J: TRBJ1-2
DNA: TGCGCCAGCAGCCAGGAGGGACGGCTTAACTATGGCTACACCTTC
CDR3: CASSQEGRLNYGYTF

D: .
V: TRBV9
size: .
J: TRBJ2-3
DNA: TGTGCCAGCAGCGTAGGCGTGGCCCCTAGCACAGATACGCAGTATTTT
CDR3: CASSVGVAPSTDTQYF

D: TRBD1
V: TRBV7-6
size: .
J: TRBJ2-7
DNA: TGTGCCAGCAGCTTAGGTGTGCAACAGGGGGCGTACGAGCAGTACTTC
CDR3: CASSLGVQQGAYEQYF

D: .
V: TRBV7-3
size: .
J: TRBJ2-5
DNA: TGTGCCAGCAGCTACGGGCCCGAAGAGACCCAGTACTTC
CDR3: CASSYGPEETQYF

D: TRBD2
V: TRBV19
size: .
J: TRBJ2-7
DNA: TGTGGGACTAGCGGGGGGCGGGCCGGCGAGCAGTACTTC
CDR3: CGTSGGRAGEQYF

D: .
V: TRBV6-5
size: many
J: TRBJ1-3
DNA: TGTGCCAGCAGTTACTCGAACGGAAACACCATATATTTT
CDR3: CASSYSNGNTIYF

D: TRBD2
V: TRBV24-1
size: few
J: TRBJ2-3
DNA: TGTGCCACCAGCACGACTAGCGGGAGTTCAGATACGCAGTATTTT
CDR3: CATSTTSGSSDTQYF

D: TRBD1
V: TRBV7-9
size: many
J: TRBJ1-5
DNA: TGTGCCAGCAGCGGGACAGGGGGTAGCAATCAGCCCCAGCATTTT
CDR3: CASSGTGGSNQPQHF

D: TRBD2
V: TRBV6-4
size: many
J: TRBJ2-3
DNA: TGTGCCAGTAGTGAGACTAGCGGGGGCACAGATACGCAGTATTTT
CDR3: CASSETSGGTDTQYF